One sample yielded the 20 T cell receptor beta chains listed below, sequenced in a study of cytomegalovirus exposure and HLA in healthy donors. Primers: 60 Vbeta forward and 13 Jbeta reverse. Assay: immunoSEQ multiplex PCR; the TCRdb copy retains only in-frame clones and omits some. Altogether roughly 120,000 clones are present, approximately 78% being singletons, with the ten largest covering approximately 8.2%. Specimen: PBMCs. The origin of the receptors is a woman between 40 and 55 years old in good health and CMV-seropositive.

The chain couples TRBV4-3 to TRBJ2-5; TRBD2 matches 9 bases. The ends lost 0 bases at V and 4 bases at J; junction bases unmatched: 9. The germline V gene has CDR1 LGHNA and CDR2 YSLEER. The CDR3 is 17 residues long. The DNA for the CDR3 is TGCGCCAGCAGCCAAGACGGACGCGGGGGGGCCTTAGAGACCCAGTACTTC. This gives the protein CASSQDGRGGALETQYF.

The chain links TRBV12-5 to TRBJ1-1; D possibly corresponds to TRBD1 (6 bases). Trimming stripped 4 bases from V and 1 base from J, with 13 bases between. The length of the CDR3 is 15 residues. The V gene's germline CDR1 is LGHNT and CDR2 FRNRAP. The CDR3 nucleotides read TGTGCTAGTGGTTGGGATGGGACATCGAACACTGAAGCTTTCTTT. Translated, it gives CASGWDGTSNTEAFF. Variable domain in full (rest from reference TRBV12-5 and TRBJ1-1): DARVTQTPRHKVTEMGQEVTMRCQPILGHNTVFWYRQTMMQGLELLAYFRNRAPLDDSGMPKDRFSAEMPDATLATLKIQPSEPRDSAVYFCASGWDGTSNTEAFFGQGTRLTVV.

The rearrangement links TRBV5-1 to TRBJ1-1; D uncertain. This CDR3 spans 13 amino acids. Trimming took off 5 bases at V and 1 base at J, with 9 bases between the two ends. Germline CDR1 SGHRS, CDR2 YFSETQ. The CDR3 loop reads CASSGNRNTEAFF. The CDR3 DNA reads TGCGCCAGCAGTGGCAACAGGAACACTGAAGCTTTCTTT.

The V gene is TRBV5-1, the J gene TRBJ2-7; possible D gene TRBD2, 6 bases. From germline, CDR1 is SGHRS and CDR2 YFSETQ. Trimming removed 4 bases from V and 5 bases from J, with 19 bases in between. CDR3 size: 15 residues. CDR3 sequence (DNA): TGCGCCAGCAGCATTGGGACTCCGGGCAGGGACGAGCAGTACTTC. It specifies CASSIGTPGRDEQYF.

This sequence joins TRBV4-1 and TRBJ1-4; D remains ambiguous. The V and J ends lost 3 bases and 7 bases respectively, with 15 bases between them. The CDR3 runs 15 residues. Germline loops: CDR1 MGHRA, CDR2 YSYEKL. The chain's CDR3 is CASSHPGGGGEKLFF. The CDR3 DNA follows: TGCGCCAGCAGCCACCCAGGTGGCGGAGGTGAAAAACTGTTTTTT.

The rearrangement joins TRBV4-3 to TRBJ2-7, with D possibly matching TRBD2 (6 bases). The germline V gene has CDR1 LGHNA and CDR2 YSLEER. Trimming took off 0 bases at V and 6 bases at J, with 9 bases between the two ends. The length of the CDR3 is 13 residues. CDR3 sequence reads: CASSQELAPEQYF. Here the CDR3 DNA reads TGCGCCAGCAGCCAAGAGCTAGCGCCCGAGCAGTACTTC.

This chain joins TRBV5-1 and TRBJ2-1; 11 positions agree with TRBD2. The CDR3 sequence is 15 residues long. Germline V gives CDR1 SGHRS, CDR2 YFSETQ. Trimming took 6 bases from V and 6 from J; bases not matched to a gene: 8. The CDR3 bases are TGCGCCAGCAAAAATAGCGGGGGGGCGATCAATGAGCAGTTCTTC. Amino acid sequence: CASKNSGGAINEQFF.

This clone has just one count. J is TRBJ2-6 and V is TRBV9; TRBD1 matches at 7 bases. The junction had 4 bases not matched to a gene; V was cut back by 0 bases and J by 1 base. The germline V gene has CDR1 SGDLS and CDR2 YYNGEE. The CDR3 is made up of 17 amino acids. For the CDR3, the DNA is TGTGCCAGCAGCGTAGAACTCAGGGGGTCTGGGGCCAACGTCCTGACTTTC. It translates to CASSVELRGSGANVLTF.

The chain is built from TRBV4-3 and TRBJ1-2; D unclear. The germline V and J ends were trimmed by 4 bases and 5 bases, with 14 bases remaining between them. CDR3 size: 14 residues. Germline V gene data show CDR1 as LGHNA and CDR2 as YSLEER. The chain's CDR3 is CASSPQWAGYGYTF. CDR3 DNA sequence: TGCGCCAGCAGCCCACAATGGGCGGGGTATGGCTACACCTTC.

CDR3 protein: CASSQRIAGNTEAFF. In nucleotides, the CDR3 is TGTGCCAGCAGCCAAAGAATCGCAGGGAACACTGAAGCTTTCTTT. The V call is TRBV7-2, the J call TRBJ1-1; D not certain. The CDR3 is 15 amino acids. Between the trimmed V and J ends, which lost 5 bases and 1 base, there was a span of 14 bases. CDR1 and CDR2 from the germline V gene are SGHTA and FQGNSA.

This clone appeared a few times. V gene TRBV13 combines with J gene TRBJ1-2; 7 nucleotides align to TRBD1. The CDR3 sequence is 14 residues long. Germline V gene lookup returns CDR1 PRHDT and CDR2 FYEKMQ (reference sequence). J was trimmed by 5 bases and V by 5 bases; bases with no gene match: 8. The DNA for the CDR3 is TGTGCCAGCAGCCGGCAGGGGGTCCGGTATGGCTACACCTTC. Protein sequence: CASSRQGVRYGYTF.

The chain employs TRBV7-9 and TRBJ2-5; perhaps TRBD1 as D (6 bases). With 5 bases removed from V and 5 bases from J, the gap between germline ends came to 21 bases. The CDR3 is 16 residues long. Germline values: CDR1 SEHNR, CDR2 FQNEAQ (reference sequence). The CDR3 nucleotides are TGTGCCAGCAGCCCCGCGGGCCCAGGGGTAGGGGAGACCCAGTACTTC. Encoded protein: CASSPAGPGVGETQYF.

This clone was seen more than once but under ten times. The chain links TRBV25-1 to TRBJ2-7; possibly TRBD2 for D (5 bases). The V end lost 0 bases, the J end lost 6 bases, and 12 bases lay between the germline ends. Germline V gives CDR1 MGHDK, CDR2 SYGVNS. The CDR3 is made up of 14 amino acids. CDR3 residues: CASSEYSPGSEQYF. CDR3 in DNA: TGTGCCAGCAGTGAATATTCCCCGGGATCCGAGCAGTACTTC.

A single count supports this clone. The V gene is TRBV6-1, the J gene TRBJ2-5; 10 positions match TRBD1. This CDR3 spans 14 amino acids. Germline lookup yields CDR1 MNHNS and CDR2 SASEGT. V lost 4 bases and J lost 2; bases outside the gene matches: 1. The CDR3 DNA follows: TGTGCCAGCAGTGGACAGGGGGCTCAAGAGACCCAGTACTTC. It specifies CASSGQGAQETQYF.

This rearrangement joins TRBV10-3 to TRBJ2-5; D unresolved. V was shortened by 4 bases and J by 0 bases, with 6 bases between the two germline ends. This CDR3 region has 13 residues. Per the germline V gene, CDR1 is ENHRY and CDR2 is SYGVKD. CDR3 nucleotides: TGTGCCATCAGTGGGGCAGACCAAGAGACCCAGTACTTC. Translating it yields CAISGADQETQYF.

J is TRBJ2-1 and V is TRBV21-1; TRBD2, the table's D call, was not compared with the DNA. TRBV21-1 is a pseudogene segment. The CDR3 covers 15 residues. The CDR3 region has the DNA TGTGCCAGCAGCAGCGAGGCGGTATCCTACAATGAGCAGTTCTTC. Protein sequence: CASSSEAVSYNEQFF.

In its sample, this clone was seen a few times. V usage is TRBV27 and J usage is TRBJ2-7, with 7 bases identical to TRBD1. Germline V gene lookup returns CDR1 MNHEY and CDR2 SMNVEV (reference sequence). The ends lost 6 bases at V and 2 bases at J; junction bases unmatched: 4. The CDR3 is made up of 13 amino acids. CDR3 loop: CASRETGTYEQYF. The CDR3 DNA follows: TGTGCCAGCAGAGAGACAGGGACCTACGAGCAGTACTTC.

The V gene is TRBV5-1, the J gene TRBJ1-1, with 7 bases that match TRBD1. The CDR3 extends over 15 amino acids. V was clipped by 1 base and J by 5 bases; unmatched bases: 8. Germline V gives CDR1 SGHRS, CDR2 YFSETQ. The DNA for the CDR3 is TGCGCCAGCAGCTTGACAGGGGCTGAGGGTACTGAAGCTTTCTTT. Translation: CASSLTGAEGTEAFF. The whole variable domain, filled in from reference TRBV5-1 and TRBJ1-1, reads KAGVTQTPRYLIKTRGQQVTLSCSPISGHRSVSWYQQTPGQGLQFLFEYFSETQRNKGNFPGRFSGRQFSNSRSEMNVSTLELGDSALYLCASSLTGAEGTEAFFGQGTRLTVV.

This clone was found a few times. V and J are TRBV7-9 and TRBJ2-7, with 10 bases that match TRBD1. The J segment lost 1 base and the V segment lost 5 bases, leaving 5 bases of the junction unmatched. Germline values: CDR1 SEHNR, CDR2 FQNEAQ (reference sequence). CDR3 length: 15 amino acids. CDR3 DNA sequence: TGTGCCAGCAGCCCTTCGGACAGGGGGTCCTACGAGCAGTACTTC. Translating gives CASSPSDRGSYEQYF.

A few counts support this clone. The chain employs TRBV6-1 and TRBJ1-1; 7 nucleotides match TRBD1. The length of the CDR3 is 17 residues. The junction had 14 bases not matched to a gene; V was cut back by 2 bases and J by 5 bases. Germline V gene sequence: CDR1 MNHNS, CDR2 SASEGT. The DNA of the CDR3 is TGTGCCAGCAGTGAATTGGGCGGAGGGGACAGAGGTACTGAAGCTTTCTTT. Translated: CASSELGGGDRGTEAFF.